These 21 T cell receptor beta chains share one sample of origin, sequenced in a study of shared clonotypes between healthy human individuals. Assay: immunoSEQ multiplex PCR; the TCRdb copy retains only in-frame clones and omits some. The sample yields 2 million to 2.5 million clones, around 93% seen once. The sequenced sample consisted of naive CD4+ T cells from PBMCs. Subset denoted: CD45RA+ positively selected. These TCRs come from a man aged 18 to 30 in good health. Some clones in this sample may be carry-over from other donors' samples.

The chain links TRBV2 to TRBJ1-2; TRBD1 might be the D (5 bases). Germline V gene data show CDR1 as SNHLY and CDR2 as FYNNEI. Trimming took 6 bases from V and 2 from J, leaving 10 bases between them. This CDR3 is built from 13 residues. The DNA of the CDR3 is TGTGCCAGCAGGCGGGACGCAAACTATGGCTACACCTTC. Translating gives CASRRDANYGYTF.

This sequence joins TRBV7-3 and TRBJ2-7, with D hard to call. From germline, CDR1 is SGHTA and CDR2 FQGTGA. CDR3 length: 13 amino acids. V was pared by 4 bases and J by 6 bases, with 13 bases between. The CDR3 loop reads CASSYTPPGEQYF. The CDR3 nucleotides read TGTGCCAGCAGCTATACCCCGCCGGGCGAGCAGTACTTC.

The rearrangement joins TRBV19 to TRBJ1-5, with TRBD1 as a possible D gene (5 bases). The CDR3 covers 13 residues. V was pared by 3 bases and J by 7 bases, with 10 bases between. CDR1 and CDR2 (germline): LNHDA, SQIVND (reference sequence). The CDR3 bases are TGTGCCAGTAGTATCGCCAGGGACCAGCCCCAGCATTTT. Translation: CASSIARDQPQHF.

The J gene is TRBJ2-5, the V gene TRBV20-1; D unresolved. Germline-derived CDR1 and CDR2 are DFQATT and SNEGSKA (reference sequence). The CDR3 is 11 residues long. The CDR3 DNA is TGCAGCATGGAACTCCAAGAGACCCAGTACTTC. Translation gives CSMELQETQYF.

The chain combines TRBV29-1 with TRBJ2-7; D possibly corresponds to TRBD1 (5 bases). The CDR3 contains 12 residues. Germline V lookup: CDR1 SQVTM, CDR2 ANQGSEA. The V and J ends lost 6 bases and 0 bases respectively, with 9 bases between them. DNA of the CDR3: TGCAGCGTCGGACACGGCTCCTACGAGCAGTACTTC. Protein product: CSVGHGSYEQYF.

CDR3 in amino acids: CASSQVGGGPVRTDTQYF. Here the CDR3 DNA reads TGTGCCAGCAGCCAAGTAGGGGGAGGGCCCGTTCGCACAGATACGCAGTATTTT. This rearrangement joins TRBV9 to TRBJ2-3; D might be TRBD2 (7 bases). Trimming took off 4 bases at V and 1 base at J, with 22 bases between the two ends. Looked up from germline, CDR1 is SGDLS and CDR2 is YYNGEE. This CDR3 has 18 amino acids.

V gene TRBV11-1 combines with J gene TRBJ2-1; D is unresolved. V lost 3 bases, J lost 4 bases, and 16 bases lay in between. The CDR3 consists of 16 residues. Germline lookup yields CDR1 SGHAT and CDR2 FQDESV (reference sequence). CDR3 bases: TGTGCCAGCAGCTTGGTGATGTCTCCCTCATACAATGAGCAGTTCTTC. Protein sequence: CASSLVMSPSYNEQFF.

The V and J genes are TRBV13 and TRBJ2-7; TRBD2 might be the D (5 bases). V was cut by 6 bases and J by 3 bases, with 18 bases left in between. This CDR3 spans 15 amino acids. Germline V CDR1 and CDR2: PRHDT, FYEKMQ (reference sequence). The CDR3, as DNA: TGTGCCAGCAGTCGCAATGGGCGTCGGGGCTACGAGCAGTACTTC. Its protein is CASSRNGRRGYEQYF.

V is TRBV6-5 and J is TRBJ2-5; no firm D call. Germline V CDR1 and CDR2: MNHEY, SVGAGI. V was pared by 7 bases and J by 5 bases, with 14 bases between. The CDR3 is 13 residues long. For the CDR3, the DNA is TGTGCCAGCACCGTACCAGGTGGGGAGACCCAGTACTTC. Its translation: CASTVPGGETQYF.

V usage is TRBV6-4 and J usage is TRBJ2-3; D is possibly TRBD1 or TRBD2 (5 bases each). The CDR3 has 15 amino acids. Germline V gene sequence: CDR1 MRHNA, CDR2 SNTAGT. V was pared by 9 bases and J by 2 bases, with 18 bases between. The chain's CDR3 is CASSQVGANTDTQYF. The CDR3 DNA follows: TGTGCCAGTTCCCAAGTCGGGGCCAACACAGATACGCAGTATTTT.

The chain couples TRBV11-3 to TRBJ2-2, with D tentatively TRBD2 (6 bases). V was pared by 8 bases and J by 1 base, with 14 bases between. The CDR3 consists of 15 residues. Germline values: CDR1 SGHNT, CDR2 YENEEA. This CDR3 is CASRRREWNTGELFF. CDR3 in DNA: TGTGCCAGCCGTCGGCGGGAATGGAACACCGGGGAGCTGTTTTTT.

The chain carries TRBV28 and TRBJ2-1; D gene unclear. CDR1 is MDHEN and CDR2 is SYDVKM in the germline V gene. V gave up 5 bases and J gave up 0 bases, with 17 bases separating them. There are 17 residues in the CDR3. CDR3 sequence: CASSEPTASGSYNEQFF. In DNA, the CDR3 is TGTGCCAGCAGTGAACCCACGGCCTCGGGCTCCTACAATGAGCAGTTCTTC. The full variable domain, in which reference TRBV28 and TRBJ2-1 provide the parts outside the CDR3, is DVKVTQSSRYLVKRTGEKVFLECVQDMDHENMFWYRQDPGLGLRLIYFSYDVKMKEKGDIPEGYSVSREKKERFSLILESASTNQTSMYLCASSEPTASGSYNEQFFGPGTRLTVL.

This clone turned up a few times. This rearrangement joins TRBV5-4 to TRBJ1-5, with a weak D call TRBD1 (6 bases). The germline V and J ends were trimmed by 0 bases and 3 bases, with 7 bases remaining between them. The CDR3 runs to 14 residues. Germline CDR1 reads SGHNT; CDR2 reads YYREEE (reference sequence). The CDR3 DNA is TGTGCCAGCAGCTTGGACAGGGACAATCAGCCCCAGCATTTT. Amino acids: CASSLDRDNQPQHF.

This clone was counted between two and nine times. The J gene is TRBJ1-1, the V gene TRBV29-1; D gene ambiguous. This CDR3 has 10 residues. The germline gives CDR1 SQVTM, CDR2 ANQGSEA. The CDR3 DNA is TGCAGTGGATCGAACACTGAAGCTTTCTTT. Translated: CSGSNTEAFF.

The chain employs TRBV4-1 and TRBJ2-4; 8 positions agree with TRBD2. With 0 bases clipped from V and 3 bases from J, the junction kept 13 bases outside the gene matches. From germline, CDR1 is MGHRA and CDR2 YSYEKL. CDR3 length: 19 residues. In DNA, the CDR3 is TGCGCCAGCAGCCAAGAACCAGCGAGTCTAGCGGGTGTCAAAAACATTCAGTACTTC. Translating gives CASSQEPASLAGVKNIQYF.

CDR3 in DNA: TGCAGCGTTGCCCCCAATTGGGCGGGAGGGCCCGGGGAGCTGTTTTTT. Its protein product is CSVAPNWAGGPGELFF. The chain recombines TRBV29-1 with TRBJ2-2; 9 nucleotides match TRBD2. After removal of 4 bases from V and 6 bases from J, the junction contained 12 bases not matched to a gene. This CDR3 region has 16 residues. Germline V gives CDR1 SQVTM, CDR2 ANQGSEA.

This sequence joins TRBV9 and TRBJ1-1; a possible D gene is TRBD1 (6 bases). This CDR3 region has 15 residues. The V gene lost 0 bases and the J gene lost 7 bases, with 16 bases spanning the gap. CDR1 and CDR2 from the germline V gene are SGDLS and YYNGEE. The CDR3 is CASSVGRDRTSEAFF. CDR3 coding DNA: TGTGCCAGCAGCGTAGGAAGAGACAGGACCAGTGAAGCTTTCTTT.

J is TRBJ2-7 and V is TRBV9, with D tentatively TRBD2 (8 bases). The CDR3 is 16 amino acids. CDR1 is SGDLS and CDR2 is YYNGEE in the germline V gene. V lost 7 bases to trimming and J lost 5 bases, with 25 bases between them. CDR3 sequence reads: CASAEGASGYFDEQYF. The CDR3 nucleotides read TGTGCCAGCGCGGAGGGGGCTAGCGGGTATTTCGACGAGCAGTACTTC.

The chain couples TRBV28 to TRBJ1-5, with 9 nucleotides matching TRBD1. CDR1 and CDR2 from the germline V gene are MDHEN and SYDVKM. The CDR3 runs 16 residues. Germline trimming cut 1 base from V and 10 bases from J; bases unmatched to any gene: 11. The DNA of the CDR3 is TGTGCCAGCAGTTTATCGGTGGACAGGGGTTTAAGACCCCAGCATTTT. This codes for CASSLSVDRGLRPQHF.

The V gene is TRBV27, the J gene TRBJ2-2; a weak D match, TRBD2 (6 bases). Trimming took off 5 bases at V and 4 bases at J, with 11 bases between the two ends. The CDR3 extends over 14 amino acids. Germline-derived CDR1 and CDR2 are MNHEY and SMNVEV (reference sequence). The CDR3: CASSLTTSTGELFF. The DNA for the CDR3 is TGTGCCAGCAGTCTTACGACTAGCACCGGGGAGCTGTTTTTT.

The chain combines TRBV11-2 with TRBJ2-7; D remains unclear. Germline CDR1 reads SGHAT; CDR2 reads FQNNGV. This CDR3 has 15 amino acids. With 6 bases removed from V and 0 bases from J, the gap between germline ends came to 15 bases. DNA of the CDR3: TGTGCCAGCAGATCAATCCGGCCTAGCTCCTACGAGCAGTACTTC. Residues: CASRSIRPSSYEQYF.